Presented here are 5 T cell receptor beta chains from one specimen sequenced in a study of blood T cell repertoires in COVID-19. Profiled with immunoSEQ multiplex PCR; TCRdb holds only in-frame clones, not every one. The data show about 62,000 clones, with approximately 92% seen just once and 15% to 20% held by the top ten. Sequencing was performed on peripheral blood. The receptors shown here come from a woman in her sixties with COVID-19, enrolled during active disease.

This rearrangement joins TRBV7-9 to TRBJ2-7, with 8 bases matching TRBD1. Germline CDR1 and CDR2: SEHNR and FQNEAQ (reference sequence). CDR3 length: 15 amino acids. V was pared by 5 bases and J by 3 bases, with 9 bases of the junction left unmatched. The CDR3 sequence is CASSRSDGQGYEQYF. The CDR3 DNA sequence: TGTGCCAGCAGCCGATCTGATGGACAGGGCTACGAGCAGTACTTC.

V usage is TRBV6-5 and J usage is TRBJ1-6; 11 positions agree with TRBD1. CDR3 size: 16 residues. The junction had 8 bases not matched to a gene; V was cut back by 2 bases and J by 11 bases. Germline assignment: CDR1 MNHEY and CDR2 SVGAGI. CDR3 DNA: TGTGCCAGCAGTTACCAGGGACAGGGGGGACGGACACCCCTCCACTTT. Amino acids: CASSYQGQGGRTPLHF.

The chain combines TRBV19 with TRBJ2-7; TRBD1 agrees at 8 bases. Germline-derived CDR1 and CDR2 are LNHDA and SQIVND (reference sequence). The CDR3 is made up of 12 amino acids. V lost 7 bases and J lost 6; bases outside the gene matches: 5. CDR3 sequence (DNA): TGTGCCAGTAAGGACAGGGTGGGCGAGCAGTACTTC. Its protein is CASKDRVGEQYF. The full variable domain, its missing parts supplied by reference TRBV19 and TRBJ2-7, is DGGITQSPKYLFRKEGQNVTLSCEQNLNHDAMYWYRQDPGQGLRLIYYSQIVNDFQKGDIAEGYSVSREKKESFPLTVTSAQKNPTAFYLCASKDRVGEQYFGPGTRLTVT.

The rearrangement uses TRBV19 and TRBJ1-5; tentatively, D is TRBD1 (6 bases). The germline V and J ends were trimmed by 4 bases and 1 base, with 8 bases remaining between them. CDR3 length: 14 amino acids. The germline CDR1 and CDR2 sequences are LNHDA and SQIVND (reference sequence). CDR3 residues: CASSTQGSNQPQHF. CDR3 bases: TGTGCCAGTAGTACCCAGGGGAGCAATCAGCCCCAGCATTTT.

The chain employs TRBV9 and TRBJ2-7; 13 bases map to TRBD2. V lost 4 bases and J lost 5; bases outside the gene matches: 9. The CDR3 has 16 amino acids. CDR1 SGDLS and CDR2 YYNGEE come from the germline V gene. The CDR3 DNA reads as TGTGCCAGCAGCCCTCGGACTAGCGGGAGTTCGAACGAGCAGTACTTC. Protein: CASSPRTSGSSNEQYF.